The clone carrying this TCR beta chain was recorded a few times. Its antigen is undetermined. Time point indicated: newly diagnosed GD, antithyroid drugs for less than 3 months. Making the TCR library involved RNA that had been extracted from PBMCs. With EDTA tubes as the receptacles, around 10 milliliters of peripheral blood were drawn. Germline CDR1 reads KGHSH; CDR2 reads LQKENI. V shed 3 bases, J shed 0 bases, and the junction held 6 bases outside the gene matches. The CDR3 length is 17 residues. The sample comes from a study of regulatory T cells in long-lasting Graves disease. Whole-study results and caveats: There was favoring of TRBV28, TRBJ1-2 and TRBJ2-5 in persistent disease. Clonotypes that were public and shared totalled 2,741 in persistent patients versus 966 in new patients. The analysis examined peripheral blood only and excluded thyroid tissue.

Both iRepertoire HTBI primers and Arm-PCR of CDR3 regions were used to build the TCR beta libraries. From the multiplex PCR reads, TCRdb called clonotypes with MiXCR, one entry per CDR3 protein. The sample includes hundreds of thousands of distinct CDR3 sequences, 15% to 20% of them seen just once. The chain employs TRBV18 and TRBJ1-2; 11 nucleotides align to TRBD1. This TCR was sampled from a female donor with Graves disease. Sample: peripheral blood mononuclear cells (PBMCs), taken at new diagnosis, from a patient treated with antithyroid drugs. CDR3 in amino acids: CASSPRDRGSSNYGYTF. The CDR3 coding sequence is TGTGCCAGCTCACCCCGGGACAGGGGGTCTTCTAACTATGGCTACACCTTC.